The 18 T cell receptor beta chains below were found in one sample sequenced in a study of OX40 agonist ivuxolimab in advanced cancers. Produced via immunoSEQ multiplex PCR; TCRdb's table is partial and in-frame only. The sample yields around 150,000 clones, more than 85% seen once. Sequenced here: CD4+ or CD8+ T cells sorted from blood, sampled in a trial of the OX40 agonist ivuxolimab. The receptors derive from an adult with an advanced solid tumor such as melanoma, head and neck, liver or kidney cancer.

The chain combines TRBV4-1 with TRBJ1-6; the D gene is possibly TRBD1 (5 bases). This CDR3 spans 16 amino acids. Per the germline V gene, CDR1 is MGHRA and CDR2 is YSYEKL. V gave up 8 bases and J gave up 0 bases, with 14 bases separating them. Here the CDR3 DNA reads TGCGCCAGCGGACGGGGGGAGAGCTCCTATAATTCACCCCTCCACTTT. Residues: CASGRGESSYNSPLHF.

The gene calls are TRBV4-3 and TRBJ1-4; D not resolved. The ends were cut back, 0 bases at V and 4 bases at J, with 12 bases in the middle. The germline V gene has CDR1 LGHNA and CDR2 YSLEER. The CDR3 loop spans 16 amino acids. The CDR3 sequence is CASSQELARYNEKLFF. The DNA of the CDR3 is TGCGCCAGCAGCCAAGAGCTAGCACGGTATAATGAAAAACTGTTTTTT.

This clone was detected once. V gene TRBV5-1 combines with J gene TRBJ2-5, with 8 bases lining up with TRBD2. In germline, CDR1 is SGHRS, CDR2 YFSETQ. The length of the CDR3 is 16 residues. Trimming at V came to 2 bases and at J to 2 bases, leaving 8 bases not matched to a gene. For the CDR3, the DNA is TGCGCCAGCAGCTTCACTAGCGGAGCGACACAAGAGACCCAGTACTTC. Protein sequence: CASSFTSGATQETQYF. The full variable domain, with the rest looked up from reference TRBV5-1 and TRBJ2-5, is KAGVTQTPRYLIKTRGQQVTLSCSPISGHRSVSWYQQTPGQGLQFLFEYFSETQRNKGNFPGRFSGRQFSNSRSEMNVSTLELGDSALYLCASSFTSGATQETQYFGPGTRLLVL.

The chain has TRBV5-4 and TRBJ1-3, with D possibly being TRBD1 (5 bases). This CDR3 contains 15 residues. The ends were cut back, 4 bases at V and 0 bases at J, with 11 bases in the middle. Germline CDR1 is SGHNT and CDR2 is YYREEE (reference sequence). DNA of the CDR3: TGTGCCAGCAGCACCAGACAGAACTCTGGAAACACCATATATTTT. Amino acids: CASSTRQNSGNTIYF.

The CDR3 sequence: CASTSFRDTEAFF. For the CDR3, the DNA is TGCGCCAGCACCTCCTTCCGGGACACTGAAGCTTTCTTT. The rearrangement links TRBV10-2 to TRBJ1-1; D is ambiguous. The CDR3 sequence is 13 residues long. V was trimmed by 7 bases and J by 3 bases, leaving 12 bases between them. Germline assignment: CDR1 WSHSY and CDR2 SAAADI.

V gene TRBV5-4 combines with J gene TRBJ2-7; TRBD1 matches 7 bases. The V gene's germline CDR1 is SGHNT and CDR2 YYREEE (reference sequence). There are 14 residues in the CDR3. The J segment lost 0 bases and the V segment lost 4 bases, leaving 4 bases of the junction unmatched. The CDR3 reads CASSQDRNSYEQYF. In DNA, the CDR3 is TGTGCCAGCAGCCAGGACAGGAACTCCTACGAGCAGTACTTC.

The chain has TRBV18 and TRBJ2-1; no clear D gene. The CDR3 is 14 residues long. Trimming took off 3 bases at V and 7 bases at J, with 13 bases between the two ends. Germline-derived CDR1 and CDR2 are KGHSH and LQKENI. This CDR3 is CASSPNQYVNEQFF. CDR3 nucleotide sequence: TGTGCCAGCTCACCGAACCAGTACGTGAATGAGCAGTTCTTC.

CDR3 DNA sequence: TGTGCCAGCAGCCAAGATCTTGATGAGCAGTTCTTC. As protein: CASSQDLDEQFF. The chain has TRBV14 and TRBJ2-1, with D unclear. The CDR3 covers 12 residues. Trimming stripped 0 bases from V and 8 bases from J, with 5 bases between. Per the germline V gene, CDR1 is SGHDN and CDR2 is FVKESK.

The chain recombines TRBV28 with TRBJ2-5, with a possible D match to TRBD2 (5 bases). This CDR3 contains 14 residues. CDR1 is MDHEN and CDR2 is SYDVKM in the germline V gene. Trimming took 5 bases from V and 4 from J, leaving 14 bases between them. The CDR3 loop is CASSRLAVGETQYF. The CDR3 DNA follows: TGTGCCAGCAGTCGGCTAGCTGTTGGAGAGACCCAGTACTTC.

This clone was counted once. The V and J genes are TRBV6-5 and TRBJ2-3; D is tentatively TRBD1 or TRBD2 (5 bases each). Germline V gene sequence: CDR1 MNHEY, CDR2 SVGAGI. The CDR3 spans 12 residues. V was clipped by 8 bases and J by 2 bases, with 8 bases between them. CDR3 loop: CASGTATDTQYF. DNA of the CDR3: TGTGCCAGCGGGACGGCCACAGATACGCAGTATTTT.

The chain has TRBV18 and TRBJ2-6; D remains unclear. Trimming took off 6 bases at V and 2 bases at J, with 11 bases between the two ends. The CDR3 is 15 residues long. Germline V lookup: CDR1 KGHSH, CDR2 LQKENI. The CDR3 nucleotides are TGTGCCAGCTCGTCAGTGGGGACTGGGGCCAACGTCCTGACTTTC. This sequence encodes CASSSVGTGANVLTF.

The chain couples TRBV18 to TRBJ1-1; D remains ambiguous. Germline values: CDR1 KGHSH, CDR2 LQKENI. With 4 bases removed from V and 3 bases from J, the gap between germline ends came to 3 bases. The CDR3 totals 11 residues. CDR3: CASSQDTEAFF. The CDR3 nucleotides read TGTGCCAGCTCACAGGACACTGAAGCTTTCTTT.

V gene TRBV9 combines with J gene TRBJ2-2; D gene uncertain. V lost 0 bases to trimming and J lost 0 bases, with 9 bases between them. Germline CDR1 SGDLS, CDR2 YYNGEE. This CDR3 region has 16 residues. CDR3 DNA sequence: TGTGCCAGCAGCGTAGACAGCAGCGCGAACACCGGGGAGCTGTTTTTT. It translates to CASSVDSSANTGELFF.

This clone appeared once. V usage is TRBV7-9 and J usage is TRBJ1-5, with a weak D call TRBD1 (6 bases). The CDR3 is 16 residues long. CDR1 is SEHNR, CDR2 FQNEAQ, per germline (reference sequence). Trimming removed 5 bases at V and 1 base at J, with 15 bases between. CDR3 nucleotide sequence: TGTGCCAGCAGCCGAGGGACACTGGGCAGCAATCAGCCCCAGCATTTT. It encodes CASSRGTLGSNQPQHF.

The chain joins TRBV5-4 to TRBJ1-2; possible D gene TRBD1, 6 bases. From germline, CDR1 is SGHNT and CDR2 YYREEE (reference sequence). CDR3 length equals 15 residues. The ends were cut back, 0 bases at V and 4 bases at J, with 13 bases in the middle. In DNA, the CDR3 is TGTGCCAGCAGCTTGGGGGGGGCAGGGGCCTATGGCTACACCTTC. Protein sequence: CASSLGGAGAYGYTF.

This clone was counted a single time. V gene TRBV27 combines with J gene TRBJ1-5; TRBD1 matches at 9 bases. Germline V gene lookup returns CDR1 MNHEY and CDR2 SMNVEV (reference sequence). The V segment lost 5 bases and the J segment 2 bases; nucleotides outside the gene matches: 10. The CDR3 sequence is 17 residues long. CDR3 bases: TGTGCCAGCAGTCTTGACCGAGACAGGGGGGGCAATCAGCCCCAGCATTTT. The encoded protein is CASSLDRDRGGNQPQHF.

In this sample, this clone turned up a few times. The gene calls are TRBV30 and TRBJ1-1; D call uncertain. Germline V gene lookup returns CDR1 GTSNPN and CDR2 SVGIG (reference sequence). The CDR3 has 12 residues. With 4 bases removed from V and 0 bases from J, the gap between germline ends came to 6 bases. This CDR3 reads CAWISLNTEAFF. CDR3 DNA: TGTGCCTGGATCTCGTTGAACACTGAAGCTTTCTTT.

This chain connects TRBV5-4 to TRBJ2-2; 7 positions agree with TRBD2. This CDR3 spans 16 amino acids. Germline V lookup: CDR1 SGHNT, CDR2 YYREEE (reference sequence). Trimming removed 4 bases from V and 3 bases from J; junction bases left unmatched: 9. CDR3 region: CASSTSGRADTGELFF. The CDR3 DNA reads as TGTGCCAGCAGCACCTCAGGGAGGGCGGACACCGGGGAGCTGTTTTTT.